This TCR beta chain stems from a study of blood T cell repertoires in COVID-19. Here immunoSEQ multiplex PCR was the method, and the copy in TCRdb shows in-frame clones only, minus some. Here the sample spans about 64,000 clones, 88% being singletons. The CDR3 has 14 amino acids. Germline CDR1 reads SGDLS; CDR2 reads YYNGEE. V gave up 0 bases and J gave up 7 bases, with 13 bases separating them. Sequenced sample: peripheral blood. This TCR derives from a woman aged 60-70 years with COVID-19, enrolled during active disease. J is TRBJ1-1 and V is TRBV9; D not resolved. In nucleotides, the CDR3 is TGTGCCAGCAGCGTAGATGACCGGTCGGGTGAAGCTTTCTTT. Translating gives CASSVDDRSGEAFF. Together with reference TRBV9 and TRBJ1-1, the CDR3 gives the full variable domain: DSGVTQTPKHLITATGQRVTLRCSPRSGDLSVYWYQQSLDQGLQFLIQYYNGEERAKGNILERFSAQQFPDLHSELNLSSLELGDSALYFCASSVDDRSGEAFFGQGTRLTVV.